These T cell receptor beta chains were read from a single sample in a study of blood T cell repertoires in COVID-19. TCRdb's table, derived via immunoSEQ multiplex PCR, lists solely in-frame clones and lacks some. Of under 95,000 clones in the sample, roughly 84% were seen once. The sequenced material came from peripheral blood. The receptors shown here come from a woman of 80 years or more with active or convalescent COVID-19. Each CDR3 is given with its conserved first and last residue. Each record gives: V gene, clone size, D gene, J gene, CDR3 protein, CDR3 DNA. D genes are given only for firm matches. Some rows have no size entry. The others give once, few or many, or a class for an expanded clone.

TRBV18	NA	TRBD2	TRBJ2-3	CASSRELAGGTDTQYF	TGTGCCAGCTCACGAGAACTAGCGGGAGGAACGGATACGCAGTATTTT
TRBV20-1	NA	TRBD2	TRBJ2-1	CSASLAGGMDEQFF	TGCAGTGCTAGTCTGGCGGGAGGTATGGATGAGCAGTTCTTC
TRBV28	few	NA	TRBJ2-1	CASSLGGRRSYNEQFF	TGTGCCAGCAGTTTAGGGGGGAGGAGGTCCTACAATGAGCAGTTCTTC
TRBV4-3	NA	TRBD2	TRBJ2-1	CASSQEKRGYNEQFF	TGCGCCAGCAGCCAAGAAAAGCGGGGATACAATGAGCAGTTCTTC
TRBV27	NA	TRBD2	TRBJ2-1	CASSLSAGGRNEQFF	TGTGCCAGCAGTTTATCAGCGGGGGGGCGAAATGAGCAGTTCTTC
TRBV6-5	NA	NA	TRBJ1-1	CAAARWIDTEAFF	TGTGCAGCGGCGAGGTGGATTGACACTGAAGCTTTCTTT
TRBV4-1	NA	NA	TRBJ1-6	CASSQESRVGLVENSPLHF	TGCGCCAGCAGCCAAGAATCCAGGGTTGGCTTAGTAGAAAATTCACCCCTCCACTTT
TRBV7-8	NA	TRBD1	TRBJ2-2	CASSLRTGYSGELFF	TGTGCCAGCAGCTTACGGACAGGGTATAGCGGGGAGCTGTTTTTT
TRBV10-2	NA	NA	TRBJ1-6	CASTPVTRGVSPLHF	TGCGCCAGCACCCCGGTGACCCGGGGAGTCTCACCCCTCCACTTT
TRBV9	NA	NA	TRBJ1-3	CASSPQGLDTIYF	TGTGCCAGCAGCCCCCAGGGGTTGGACACCATATATTTT
TRBV14	NA	NA	TRBJ2-5	CASSQDLGSGETQYF	TGTGCCAGCAGCCAAGATTTGGGTTCAGGCGAGACCCAGTACTTC
TRBV28	NA	NA	TRBJ2-5	CASSFGVFGGWGTQYF	TGTGCCAGCAGTTTTGGAGTTTTCGGGGGATGGGGAACCCAGTACTTC
TRBV6-5	NA	TRBD1	TRBJ1-2	CASSSNRGLNYGYTF	TGTGCCAGCAGTTCCAACAGGGGGCTGAACTATGGCTACACCTTC
TRBV28	NA	NA	TRBJ1-3	CASSPPGVESHTIYF	TGTGCCAGCAGTCCCCCGGGGGTCGAGTCACACACCATATATTTT
TRBV10-3	NA	TRBD2	TRBJ2-5	CATGTTQETQYF	TGTGCCACCGGGACTACACAAGAGACCCAGTACTTC
TRBV7-8	NA	NA	TRBJ2-1	CASSLAVGAPRTEQFF	TGTGCCAGCAGCTTAGCGGTAGGGGCCCCACGAACTGAGCAGTTCTTC
TRBV6-4	few	NA	TRBJ2-2	CASSETGTGELFF	TGTGCCAGCAGTGAGACCGGGACCGGGGAGCTGTTTTTT
TRBV5-6	NA	NA	TRBJ2-2	CASSPRGTGELFF	TGTGCCAGCAGCCCCAGGGGAACCGGGGAGCTGTTTTTT
TRBV28	NA	TRBD1	TRBJ1-2	CASSLVFLGQDDYGYTF	TGTGCCAGCAGTTTAGTTTTCTTGGGACAGGATGATTATGGCTACACCTTC
TRBV4-3	NA	NA	TRBJ2-3	CASSQGRGETDTQYF	TGCGCCAGCAGCCAAGGCAGGGGAGAAACAGATACGCAGTATTTT
TRBV18	NA	NA	TRBJ2-2	CASSPPGQAPGELFF	TGTGCCAGCTCACCACCGGGACAAGCACCCGGGGAGCTGTTTTTT
TRBV5-1	NA	NA	TRBJ2-7	CASSLDHGSYEQYF	TGCGCCAGCAGCTTGGATCACGGGTCCTACGAGCAGTACTTC
TRBV19	NA	TRBD2	TRBJ2-2	CASSPLAGYTGELFF	TGTGCCAGTAGTCCTCTAGCGGGGTACACCGGGGAGCTGTTTTTT
TRBV5-6	NA	TRBD1	TRBJ1-1	CASSKNRGTGGHTEAFF	TGTGCCAGCAGCAAAAATCGAGGGACAGGGGGTCACACTGAAGCTTTCTTT
TRBV9	few	TRBD2	TRBJ2-1	CASSVEGRGYNEQFF	TGTGCCAGCAGCGTAGAGGGGCGGGGGTACAATGAGCAGTTCTTC
TRBV5-5	NA	TRBD2	TRBJ2-5	CASRVLAGGTLETQYF	TGTGCCAGCAGAGTACTAGCGGGGGGGACCCTAGAGACCCAGTACTTC
TRBV29-1	NA	TRBD1	TRBJ1-2	CSVDPRGTYGYTF	TGCAGCGTTGATCCCAGGGGGACTTATGGCTACACCTTC
TRBV5-1	NA	TRBD1	TRBJ1-6	CASKGQVNSYNSPLHF	TGCGCCAGCAAGGGACAGGTGAACTCCTATAATTCACCCCTCCACTTT
TRBV5-1	NA	NA	TRBJ1-6	CASSTQTANSPLHF	TGCGCCAGCAGCACCCAGACAGCCAATTCACCCCTCCACTTT
TRBV19	once	NA	TRBJ2-1	CASSNTGGGYNEQFF	TGTGCCAGTAGTAACACAGGGGGGGGATACAATGAGCAGTTCTTC
TRBV19	NA	TRBD2	TRBJ2-2	CASSMEAGGLGGELFF	TGTGCCAGTAGTATGGAGGCGGGAGGGCTAGGCGGGGAGCTGTTTTTT
TRBV5-1	NA	TRBD2	TRBJ2-3	CASSELGTSGRGSDTQYF	TGCGCCAGCAGCGAACTGGGGACTAGCGGGAGGGGGTCAGATACGCAGTATTTT
TRBV19	once	TRBD1	TRBJ1-2	CASSIRTGGYENYGYTF	TGTGCCAGTAGCATTCGGACAGGGGGGTATGAGAACTATGGCTACACCTTC
TRBV19	NA	NA	TRBJ2-7	CASSMRTDSYEQYF	TGTGCCAGTAGTATGAGGACAGACTCCTACGAGCAGTACTTC
TRBV6-5	NA	NA	TRBJ1-2	CASSSPGGWEGYTF	TGTGCCAGCAGTTCTCCGGGGGGCTGGGAGGGCTACACCTTC
TRBV11-2	NA	NA	TRBJ1-3	CASSFLQGDIGNTIYF	TGTGCCAGCAGCTTCCTACAGGGTGACATTGGAAACACCATATATTTT
TRBV5-4	NA	NA	TRBJ2-3	CASSLTGRTGDTQYF	TGTGCCAGCAGCTTGACAGGACGAACAGGCGATACGCAGTATTTT
TRBV18	NA	TRBD2	TRBJ2-3	CASSPPGLAGGTDTQYF	TGTGCCAGCTCACCACCGGGACTAGCGGGAGGCACAGATACGCAGTATTTT
TRBV2	NA	TRBD2	TRBJ2-2	CASSGLAGKAGELFF	TGTGCCAGCAGTGGGCTAGCGGGGAAGGCCGGGGAGCTGTTTTTT
TRBV5-1	NA	TRBD1	TRBJ1-2	CASSPSQGPMPYGYTF	TGCGCCAGCAGCCCTTCACAGGGGCCTATGCCCTATGGCTACACCTTC
TRBV6-5	NA	NA	TRBJ1-1	CASSTTRDTEAFF	TGTGCCAGCAGTACTACCCGGGACACTGAAGCTTTCTTT
TRBV11-3	NA	NA	TRBJ2-1	CASSPGASNEQFF	TGTGCCAGCAGCCCTGGGGCTAGTAATGAGCAGTTCTTC
TRBV5-1	once	TRBD1	TRBJ1-1	CASSKEGADTEAFF	TGCGCCAGCAGCAAGGAGGGGGCAGACACTGAAGCTTTCTTT
TRBV28	NA	TRBD1	TRBJ1-4	CASRALQGLDEKLFF	TGTGCCAGCAGGGCGCTACAGGGGTTAGATGAAAAACTGTTTTTT
TRBV6-5	few	TRBD1	TRBJ2-2	CASSRRQGNTGELFF	TGTGCCAGCAGTCGACGACAGGGGAACACCGGGGAGCTGTTTTTT
TRBV10-1	NA	TRBD2	TRBJ2-3	CASSGRTSFGSDTQYF	TGCGCCAGCAGTGGCCGGACTAGCTTTGGGTCAGATACGCAGTATTTT
TRBV5-4	NA	TRBD1	TRBJ1-1	CASGTGMNTEAFF	TGTGCCAGCGGGACAGGCATGAACACTGAAGCTTTCTTT